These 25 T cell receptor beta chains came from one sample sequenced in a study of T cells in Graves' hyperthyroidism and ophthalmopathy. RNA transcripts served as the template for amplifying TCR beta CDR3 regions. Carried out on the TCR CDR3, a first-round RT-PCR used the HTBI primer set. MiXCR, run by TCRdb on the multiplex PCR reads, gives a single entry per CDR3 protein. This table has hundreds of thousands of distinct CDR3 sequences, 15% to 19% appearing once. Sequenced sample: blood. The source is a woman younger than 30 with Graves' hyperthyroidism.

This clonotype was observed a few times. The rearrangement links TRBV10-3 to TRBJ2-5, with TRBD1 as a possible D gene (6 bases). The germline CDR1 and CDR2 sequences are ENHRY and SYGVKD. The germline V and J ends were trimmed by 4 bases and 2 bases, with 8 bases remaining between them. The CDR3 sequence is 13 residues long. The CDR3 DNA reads TGTGCCATCAGTGGGACAGATCAAGAGACCCAGTACTTC. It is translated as CAISGTDQETQYF.

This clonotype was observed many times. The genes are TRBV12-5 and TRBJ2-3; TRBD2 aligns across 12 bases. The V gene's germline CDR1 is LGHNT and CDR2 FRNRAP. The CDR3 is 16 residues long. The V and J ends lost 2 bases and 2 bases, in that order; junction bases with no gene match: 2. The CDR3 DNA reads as TGTGCTAGTGGTTTGAGACTAGCGGGAGACACAGATACGCAGTATTTT. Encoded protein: CASGLRLAGDTDTQYF.

For the CDR3, the DNA is TGTGCCAGCAGTTACACCGATTTATGGAGCAGGGGGCATAAGGGCGTTATGAATGAGCAGTTCTTC. Translating it yields CASSYTDLWSRGHKGVMNEQFF. V is TRBV6-5 and J is TRBJ2-1; 8 bases are shared with TRBD1. CDR3 size: 22 residues. V gave up 2 bases and J gave up 7 bases; unmatched junction bases: 28. Germline CDR1 is MNHEY and CDR2 is SVGAGI.

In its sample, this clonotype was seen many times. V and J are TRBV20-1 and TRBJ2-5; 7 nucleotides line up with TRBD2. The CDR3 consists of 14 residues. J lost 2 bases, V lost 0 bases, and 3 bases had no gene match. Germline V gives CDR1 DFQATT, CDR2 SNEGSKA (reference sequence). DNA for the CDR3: TGCAGTGCTAGAGATCTGGGACTACAAGAGACCCAGTACTTC. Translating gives CSARDLGLQETQYF.

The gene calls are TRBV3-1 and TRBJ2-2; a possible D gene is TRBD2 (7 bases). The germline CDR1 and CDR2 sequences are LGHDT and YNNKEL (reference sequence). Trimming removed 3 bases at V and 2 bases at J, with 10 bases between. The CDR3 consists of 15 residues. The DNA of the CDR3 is TGTGCCAGCAGCCAGAGGGGGGGAAACACCGGGGAGCTGTTTTTT. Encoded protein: CASSQRGGNTGELFF.

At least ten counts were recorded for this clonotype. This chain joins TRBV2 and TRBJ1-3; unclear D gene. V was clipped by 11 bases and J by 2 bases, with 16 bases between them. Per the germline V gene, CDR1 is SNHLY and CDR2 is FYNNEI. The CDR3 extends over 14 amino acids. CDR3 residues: CASRTVDTGNTIYF. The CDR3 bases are TGTGCCTCCCGGACCGTGGATACTGGAAACACCATATATTTT.

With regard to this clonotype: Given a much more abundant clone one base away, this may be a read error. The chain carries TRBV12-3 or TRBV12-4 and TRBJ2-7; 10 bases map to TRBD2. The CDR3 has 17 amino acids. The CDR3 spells CASGLDASGGPPYEQYF. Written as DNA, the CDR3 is TGTGCCAGCGGTTTAGATGCTAGCGGGGGACCCCCCTACGAGCAGTACTTC.

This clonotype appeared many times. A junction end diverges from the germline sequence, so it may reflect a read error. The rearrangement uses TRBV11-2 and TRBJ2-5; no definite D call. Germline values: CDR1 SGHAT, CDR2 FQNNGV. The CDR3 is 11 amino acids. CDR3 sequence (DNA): TGTGCCAGCAGGTTAGGAGAGACCCAGTACTTC. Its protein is CASRLGETQYF.

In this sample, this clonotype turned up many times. For the CDR3, the DNA is TGTGCCAGCAGTCTCGCGGGAGTGATTGGGGAGCAGTACTTC. The encoded protein is CASSLAGVIGEQYF. The chain links TRBV28 to TRBJ2-7; the match to TRBD2 covers 7 bases. The length of the CDR3 is 14 residues. V was pared by 5 bases and J by 7 bases, with 11 bases of the junction left unmatched. Germline V gives CDR1 MDHEN, CDR2 SYDVKM.

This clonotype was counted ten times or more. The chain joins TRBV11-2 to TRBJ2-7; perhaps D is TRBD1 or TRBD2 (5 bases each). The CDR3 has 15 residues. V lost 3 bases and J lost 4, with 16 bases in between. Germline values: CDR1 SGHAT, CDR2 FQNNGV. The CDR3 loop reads CASSFEPGDLYEQYF. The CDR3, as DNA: TGTGCCAGCAGCTTCGAACCCGGGGACCTATACGAGCAGTACTTC.

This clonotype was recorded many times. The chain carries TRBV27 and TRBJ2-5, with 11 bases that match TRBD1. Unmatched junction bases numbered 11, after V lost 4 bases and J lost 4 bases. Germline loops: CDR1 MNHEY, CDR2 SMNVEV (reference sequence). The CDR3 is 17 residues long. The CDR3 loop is CASSSPAGQGVGETQYF. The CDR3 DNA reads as TGTGCCAGCAGTTCGCCCGCGGGACAGGGGGTAGGAGAGACCCAGTACTTC.

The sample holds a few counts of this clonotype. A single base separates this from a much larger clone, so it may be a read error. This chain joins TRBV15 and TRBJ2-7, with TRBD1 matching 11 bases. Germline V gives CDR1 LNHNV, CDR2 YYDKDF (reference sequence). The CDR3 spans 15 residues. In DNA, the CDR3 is TGTGCCACCAGCAGAGGGACAGGGGGCTCCTACGAGCGGTACTTC. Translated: CATSRGTGGSYERYF.

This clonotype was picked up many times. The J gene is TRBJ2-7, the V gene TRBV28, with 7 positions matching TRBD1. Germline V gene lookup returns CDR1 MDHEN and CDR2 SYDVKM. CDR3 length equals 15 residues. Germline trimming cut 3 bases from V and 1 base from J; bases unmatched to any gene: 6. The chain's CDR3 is CASSLTGQKSYEQYF. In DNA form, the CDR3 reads TGTGCCAGCAGTTTGACAGGGCAAAAATCCTACGAGCAGTACTTC.

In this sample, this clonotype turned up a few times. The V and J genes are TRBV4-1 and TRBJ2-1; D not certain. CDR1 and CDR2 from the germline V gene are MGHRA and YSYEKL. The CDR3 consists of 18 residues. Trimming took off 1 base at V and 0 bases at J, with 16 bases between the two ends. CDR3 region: CASSQGHSARFSYNEQFF. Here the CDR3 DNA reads TGCGCCAGCAGCCAAGGGCACAGCGCGCGGTTCTCCTACAATGAGCAGTTCTTC.

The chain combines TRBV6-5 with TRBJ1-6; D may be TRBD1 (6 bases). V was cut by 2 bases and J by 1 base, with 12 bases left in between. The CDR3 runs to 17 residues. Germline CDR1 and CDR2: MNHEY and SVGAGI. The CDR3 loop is CASSYRTQGSYNSPLHF. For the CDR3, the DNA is TGTGCCAGCAGTTACCGGACACAGGGATCCTATAATTCACCCCTCCACTTT.

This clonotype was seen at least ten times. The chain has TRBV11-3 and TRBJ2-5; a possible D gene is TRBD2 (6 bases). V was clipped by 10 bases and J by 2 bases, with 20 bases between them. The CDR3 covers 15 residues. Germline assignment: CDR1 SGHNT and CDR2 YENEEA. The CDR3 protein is CATSWGAGYQETQYF. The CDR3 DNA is TGTGCCACCTCCTGGGGCGCGGGATATCAAGAGACCCAGTACTTC.

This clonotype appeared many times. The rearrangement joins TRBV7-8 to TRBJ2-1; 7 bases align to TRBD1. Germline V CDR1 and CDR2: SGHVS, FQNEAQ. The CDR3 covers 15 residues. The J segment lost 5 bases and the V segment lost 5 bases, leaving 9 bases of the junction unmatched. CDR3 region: CASSLGQPGDNEQFF. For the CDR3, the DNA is TGTGCCAGCAGCCTGGGACAGCCCGGAGACAATGAGCAGTTCTTC. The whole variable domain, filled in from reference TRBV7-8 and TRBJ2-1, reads GAGVSQSPRYKVAKRGQDVALRCDPISGHVSLFWYQQALGQGPEFLTYFQNEAQLDKSGLPSDRFFAERPEGSVSTLKIQRTQQEDSAVYLCASSLGQPGDNEQFFGPGTRLTVL.

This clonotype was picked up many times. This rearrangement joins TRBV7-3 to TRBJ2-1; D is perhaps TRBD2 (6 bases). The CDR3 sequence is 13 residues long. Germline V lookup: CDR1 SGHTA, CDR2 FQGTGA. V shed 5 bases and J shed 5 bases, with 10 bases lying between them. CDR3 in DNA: TGTGCCAGCAGCGCGACTAGAAACAATGAGCAGTTCTTC. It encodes CASSATRNNEQFF.

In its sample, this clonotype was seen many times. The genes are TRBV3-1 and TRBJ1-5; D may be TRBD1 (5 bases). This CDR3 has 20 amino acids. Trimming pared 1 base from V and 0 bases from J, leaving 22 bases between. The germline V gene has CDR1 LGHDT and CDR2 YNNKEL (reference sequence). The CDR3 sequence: CASSQGTRRGTAYSNQPQHF. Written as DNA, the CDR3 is TGTGCCAGCAGCCAAGGAACCAGGCGGGGGACGGCCTATAGCAATCAGCCCCAGCATTTT.

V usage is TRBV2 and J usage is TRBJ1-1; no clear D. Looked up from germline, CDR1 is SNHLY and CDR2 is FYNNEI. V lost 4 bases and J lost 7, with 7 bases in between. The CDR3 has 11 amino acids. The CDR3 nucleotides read TGTGCCAGCAGTGGAGCAAGTGAAGCTTTCTTT. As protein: CASSGASEAFF.

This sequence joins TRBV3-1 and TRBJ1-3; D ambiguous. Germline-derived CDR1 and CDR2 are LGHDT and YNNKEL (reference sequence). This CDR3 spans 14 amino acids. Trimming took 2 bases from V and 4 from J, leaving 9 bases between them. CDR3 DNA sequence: TGTGCCAGCAGCCAAACGAGTCAGGGAAACACCATATATTTT. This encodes CASSQTSQGNTIYF. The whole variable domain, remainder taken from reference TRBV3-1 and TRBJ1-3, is DTAVSQTPKYLVTQMGNDKSIKCEQNLGHDTMYWYKQDSKKFLKIMFSYNNKELIINETVPNRFSPKSPDKAHLNLHINSLELGDSAVYFCASSQTSQGNTIYFGEGSWLTVV.

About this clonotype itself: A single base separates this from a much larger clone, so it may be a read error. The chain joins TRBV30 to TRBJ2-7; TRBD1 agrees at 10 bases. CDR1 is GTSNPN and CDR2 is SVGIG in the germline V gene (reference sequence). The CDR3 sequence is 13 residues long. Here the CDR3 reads CVSAGQGIHEQYF. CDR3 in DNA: TGTGTCTCCGCGGGACAGGGGATCCACGAGCAGTACTTC.

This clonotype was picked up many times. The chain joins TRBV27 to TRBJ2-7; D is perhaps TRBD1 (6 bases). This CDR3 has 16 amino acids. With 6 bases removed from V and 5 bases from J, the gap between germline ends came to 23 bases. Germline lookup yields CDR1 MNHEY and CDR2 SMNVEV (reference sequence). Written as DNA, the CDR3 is TGTGCCAGCAGCCTCCCCCAGGCAGGGGATGAAGACGAGCAGTACTTC. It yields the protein CASSLPQAGDEDEQYF.

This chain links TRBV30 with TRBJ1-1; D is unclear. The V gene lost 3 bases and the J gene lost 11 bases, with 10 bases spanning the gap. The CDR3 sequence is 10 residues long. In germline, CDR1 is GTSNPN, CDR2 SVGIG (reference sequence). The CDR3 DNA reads TGTGCCTGGAGACCCAGCGGGGCTTTCTTT. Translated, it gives CAWRPSGAFF.

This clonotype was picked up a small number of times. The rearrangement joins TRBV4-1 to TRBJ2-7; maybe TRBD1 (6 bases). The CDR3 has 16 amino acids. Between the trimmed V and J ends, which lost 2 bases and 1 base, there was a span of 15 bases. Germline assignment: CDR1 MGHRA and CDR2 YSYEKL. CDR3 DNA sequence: TGCGCCAGCAGCCAACCCGGACAGCGACGTTCCTACGAGCAGTACTTC. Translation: CASSQPGQRRSYEQYF.